This TCR beta chain was profiled in a study of blood T cell repertoires in COVID-19. At the level of the study: Both acute and convalescent COVID-19 samples were obtained from the United States, Italy and Spain.

Germline CDR1 is MNHEY and CDR2 is SVGAGI. CDR3 length: 13 residues. Trimming removed 6 bases at V and 1 base at J, with 6 bases between. Authors' data handling: Researchers report that nucleated cell counts were estimated from reference gene primer amplification. Profiled with immunoSEQ multiplex PCR; TCRdb holds only in-frame clones, not every one. D and trimming were read from the DNA, whereas the V and J calls and clone size are those reported in that table. The sample lists about 37,000 clones; around 87% were seen once. Sequencing was performed on peripheral blood. The TCR originated in a human donor in a cohort sampled during active COVID-19. The chain combines TRBV6-5 with TRBJ2-2; TRBD1 is a possible D gene (6 bases). CDR3: CASRTGNTGELFF. The DNA for the CDR3 is TGTGCCAGCAGGACAGGGAACACCGGGGAGCTGTTTTTT.